The T cell receptor (beta chain) under discussion was sequenced for a study of T-cell reconstitution after alpha-beta-depleted transplantation in children. This clonotype was observed a handful of times. Preparing the TCRbeta library involved the use of unique molecular identifiers. TCRdb ran MiXCR on the PCR reads and lists one entry per CDR3 protein. The sample has about 370,000 distinct CDR3 sequences; roughly 20% are singletons. The CDR3 runs 13 residues. Trimming left V 5 bases short and J 6 bases short, with 13 bases between. Germline V gene sequence: CDR1 MDHEN, CDR2 SYDVKM. Sequenced material: PBMCs from the stem cell graft donor, taken from the stem cell graft. This TCR came from a human donor who donated a stem cell graft to a child with acute myeloid leukemia. The chain employs TRBV28 and TRBJ1-2, with D uncertain. The DNA for the CDR3 is TGTGCCAGCAGTGCGACCGTTCCCCATGGCTACACCTTC. Encoded protein: CASSATVPHGYTF.